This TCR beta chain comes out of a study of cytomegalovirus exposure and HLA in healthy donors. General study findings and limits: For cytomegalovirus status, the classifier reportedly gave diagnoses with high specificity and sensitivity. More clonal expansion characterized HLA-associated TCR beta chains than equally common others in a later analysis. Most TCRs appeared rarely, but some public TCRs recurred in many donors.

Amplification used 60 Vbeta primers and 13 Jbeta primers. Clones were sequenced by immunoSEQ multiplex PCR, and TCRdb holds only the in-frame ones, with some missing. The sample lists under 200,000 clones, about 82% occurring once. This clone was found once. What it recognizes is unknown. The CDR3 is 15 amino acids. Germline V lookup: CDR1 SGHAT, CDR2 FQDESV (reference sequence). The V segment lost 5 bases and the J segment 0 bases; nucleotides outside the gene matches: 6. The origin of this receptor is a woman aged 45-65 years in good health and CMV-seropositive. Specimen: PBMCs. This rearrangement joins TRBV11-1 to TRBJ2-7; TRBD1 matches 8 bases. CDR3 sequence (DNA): TGTGCCAGCAGCCCGAACAGGGGGAACTCCTACGAGCAGTACTTC. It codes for CASSPNRGNSYEQYF.